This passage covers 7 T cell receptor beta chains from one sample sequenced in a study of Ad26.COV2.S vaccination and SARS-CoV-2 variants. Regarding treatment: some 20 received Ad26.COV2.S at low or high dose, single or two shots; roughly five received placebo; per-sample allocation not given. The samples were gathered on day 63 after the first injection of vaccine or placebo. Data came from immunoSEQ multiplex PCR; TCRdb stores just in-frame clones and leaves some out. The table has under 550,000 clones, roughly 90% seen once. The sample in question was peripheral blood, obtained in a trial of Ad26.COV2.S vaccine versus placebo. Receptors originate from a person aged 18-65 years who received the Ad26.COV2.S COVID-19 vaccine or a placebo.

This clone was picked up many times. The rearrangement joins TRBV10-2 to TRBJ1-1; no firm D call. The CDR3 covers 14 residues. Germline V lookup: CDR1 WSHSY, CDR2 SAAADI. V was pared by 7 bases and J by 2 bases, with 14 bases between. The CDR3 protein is CASKLSEANTEAFF. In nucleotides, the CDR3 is TGCGCCAGCAAGCTATCCGAGGCCAACACTGAAGCTTTCTTT.

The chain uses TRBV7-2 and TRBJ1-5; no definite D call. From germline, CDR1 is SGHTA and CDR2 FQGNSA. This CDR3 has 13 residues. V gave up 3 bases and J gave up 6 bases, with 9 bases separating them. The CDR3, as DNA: TGTGCCAGCAGCTTCGGGGAGGGTCAGCCCCAGCATTTT. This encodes CASSFGEGQPQHF.

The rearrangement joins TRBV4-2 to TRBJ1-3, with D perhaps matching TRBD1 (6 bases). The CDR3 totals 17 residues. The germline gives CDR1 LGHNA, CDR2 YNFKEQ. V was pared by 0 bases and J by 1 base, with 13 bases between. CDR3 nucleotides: TGTGCCAGCAGCCAAGATCGGGGGGGGGCTTCTGGAAACACCATATATTTT. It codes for CASSQDRGGASGNTIYF.

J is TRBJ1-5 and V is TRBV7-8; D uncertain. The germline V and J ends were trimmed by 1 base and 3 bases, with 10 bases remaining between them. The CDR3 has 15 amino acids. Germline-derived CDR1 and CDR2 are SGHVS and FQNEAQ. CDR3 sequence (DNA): TGTGCCAGCAGCTTAGTCTCGCAGGCCAATCAGCCCCAGCATTTT. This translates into CASSLVSQANQPQHF.

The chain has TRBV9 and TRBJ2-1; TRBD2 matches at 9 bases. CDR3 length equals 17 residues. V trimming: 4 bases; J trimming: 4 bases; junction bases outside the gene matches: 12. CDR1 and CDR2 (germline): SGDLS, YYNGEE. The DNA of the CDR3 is TGTGCCAGCAGCTCCTCGGGTAGCGGGAGAGGTTACAATGAGCAGTTCTTC. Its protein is CASSSSGSGRGYNEQFF.

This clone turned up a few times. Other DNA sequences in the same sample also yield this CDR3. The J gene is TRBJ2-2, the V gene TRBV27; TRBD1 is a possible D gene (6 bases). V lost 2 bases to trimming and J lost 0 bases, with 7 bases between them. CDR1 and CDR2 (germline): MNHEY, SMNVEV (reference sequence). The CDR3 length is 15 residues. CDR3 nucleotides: TGTGCCAGCAGTTTAAGGGGGACGAACACCGGGGAGCTGTTTTTT. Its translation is CASSLRGTNTGELFF.

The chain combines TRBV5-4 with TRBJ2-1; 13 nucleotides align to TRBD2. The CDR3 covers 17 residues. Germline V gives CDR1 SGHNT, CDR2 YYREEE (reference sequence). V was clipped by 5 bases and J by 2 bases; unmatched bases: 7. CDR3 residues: CASSSLGTSGTYNEQFF. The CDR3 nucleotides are TGTGCCAGCAGTTCATTGGGGACTAGCGGGACCTACAATGAGCAGTTCTTC.